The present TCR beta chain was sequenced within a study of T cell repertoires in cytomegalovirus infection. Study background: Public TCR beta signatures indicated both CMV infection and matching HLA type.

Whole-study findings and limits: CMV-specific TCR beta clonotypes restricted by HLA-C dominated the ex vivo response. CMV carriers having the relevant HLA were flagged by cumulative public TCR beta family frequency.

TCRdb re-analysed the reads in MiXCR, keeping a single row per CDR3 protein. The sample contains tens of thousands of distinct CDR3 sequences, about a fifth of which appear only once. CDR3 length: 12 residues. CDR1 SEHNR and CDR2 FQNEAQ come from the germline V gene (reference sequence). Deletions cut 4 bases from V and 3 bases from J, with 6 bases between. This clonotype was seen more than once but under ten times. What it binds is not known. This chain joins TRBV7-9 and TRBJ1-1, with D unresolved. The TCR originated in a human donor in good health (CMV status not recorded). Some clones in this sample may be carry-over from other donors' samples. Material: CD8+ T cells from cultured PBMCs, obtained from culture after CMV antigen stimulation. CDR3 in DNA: TGTGCCAGCAGCTCCCACTACACTGAAGCTTTCTTT. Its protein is CASSSHYTEAFF. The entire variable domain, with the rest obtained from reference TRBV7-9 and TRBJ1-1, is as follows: DTGVSQNPRHKITKRGQNVTFRCDPISEHNRLYWYRQTLGQGPEFLTYFQNEAQLEKSRLLSDRFSAERPKGSFSTLEIQRTEQGDSAMYLCASSSHYTEAFFGQGTRLTVV.